The subject of this entry is one T cell receptor (beta chain). The CDR3 is 14 residues long. The germline V gene encodes CDR1 SNHLY and CDR2 FYNNEI. V lost 1 base and J lost 6, with 12 bases in between. The source of the sample is a study of blood T cell repertoires in COVID-19. Across the study: Sites in the United States, Italy and Spain provided acute and convalescent COVID-19 samples. Sources were T cells, B-cell-depleted T cells, or PBMCs; the material itself was cDNA or gDNA.

Data came from immunoSEQ multiplex PCR; TCRdb stores just in-frame clones and leaves some out. The sample lists around 150,000 clones, roughly 77% occurring once. The chain uses TRBV2 and TRBJ1-2, with D uncertain. Sequenced material: peripheral blood. The sequence was collected from a human donor in a cohort sampled during active COVID-19. The DNA of the CDR3 is TGTGCCAGCAGTGAAGGGCGAGGGATTGATGGCTACACCTTC. This encodes CASSEGRGIDGYTF. The variable domain in full, with the rest retrieved from reference TRBV2 and TRBJ1-2, is EPEVTQTPSHQVTQMGQEVILRCVPISNHLYFYWYRQILGQKVEFLVSFYNNEISEKSEIFDDQFSVERPDGSNFTLKIRSTKLEDSAMYFCASSEGRGIDGYTFGSGTRLTVV.